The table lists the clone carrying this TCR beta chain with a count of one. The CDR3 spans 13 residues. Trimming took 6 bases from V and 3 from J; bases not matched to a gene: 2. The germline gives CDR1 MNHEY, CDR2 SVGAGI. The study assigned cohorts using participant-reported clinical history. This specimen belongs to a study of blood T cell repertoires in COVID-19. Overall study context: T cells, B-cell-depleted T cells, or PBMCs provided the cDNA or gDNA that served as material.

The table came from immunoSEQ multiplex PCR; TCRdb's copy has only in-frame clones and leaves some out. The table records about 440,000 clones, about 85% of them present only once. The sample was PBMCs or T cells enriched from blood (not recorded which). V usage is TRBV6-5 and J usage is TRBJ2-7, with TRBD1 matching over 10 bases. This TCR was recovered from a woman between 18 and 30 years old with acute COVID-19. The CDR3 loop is CASRGTGVYEQYF. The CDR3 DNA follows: TGTGCCAGCAGAGGGACAGGGGTCTACGAGCAGTACTTC.